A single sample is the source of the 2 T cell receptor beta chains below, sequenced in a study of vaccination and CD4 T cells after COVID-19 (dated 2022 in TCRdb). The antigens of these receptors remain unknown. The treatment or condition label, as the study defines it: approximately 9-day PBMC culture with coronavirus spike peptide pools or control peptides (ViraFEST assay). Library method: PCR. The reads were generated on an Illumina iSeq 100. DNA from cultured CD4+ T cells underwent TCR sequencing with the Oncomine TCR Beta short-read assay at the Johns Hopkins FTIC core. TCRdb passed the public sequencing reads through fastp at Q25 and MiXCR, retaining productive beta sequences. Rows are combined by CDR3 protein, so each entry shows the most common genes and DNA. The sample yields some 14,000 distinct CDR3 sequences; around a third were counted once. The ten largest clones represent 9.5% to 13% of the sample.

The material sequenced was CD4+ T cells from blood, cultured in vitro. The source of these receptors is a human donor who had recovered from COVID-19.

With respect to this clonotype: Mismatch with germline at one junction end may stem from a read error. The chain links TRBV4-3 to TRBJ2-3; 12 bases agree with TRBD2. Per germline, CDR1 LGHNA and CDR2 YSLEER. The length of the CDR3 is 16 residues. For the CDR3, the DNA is TGCGTCAGCAGCCACAAACTAGCGGGAGGCGCAGATACGCAGTATTTT. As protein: CVSSHKLAGGADTQYF.

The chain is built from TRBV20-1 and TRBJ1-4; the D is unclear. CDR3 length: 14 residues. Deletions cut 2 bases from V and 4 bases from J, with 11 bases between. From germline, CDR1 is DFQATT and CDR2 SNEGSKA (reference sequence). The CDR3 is CSARLGRNNEKLFF. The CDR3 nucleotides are TGCAGTGCTAGATTAGGGCGGAATAATGAAAAACTGTTTTTT.